Each of the 3 T cell receptor beta chains below was sequenced from the same sample in a study of blood T cells in healthy people across ages. It was with a sample-barcoded 5' primer and a J-beta primer mix that a second PCR of roughly 7 to 12 cycles was run. TCRdb fed the 5' RACE reads into MiXCR, producing one record per CDR3 protein. The profile shows hundreds of thousands of distinct CDR3 sequences, 25% to 30% of them singletons. Material for sequencing was blood. These receptor sequences come from a woman older than 75 in good health.

Concerning this clonotype itself: A read error may be the cause here, since a much bigger clone is one base away. The chain joins TRBV28 to TRBJ2-5; 9 nucleotides agree with TRBD2. This CDR3 contains 14 residues. In germline, CDR1 is MDHEN, CDR2 SYDVKM. The ends lost 4 bases at V and 11 bases at J; junction bases unmatched: 11. CDR3 in amino acids: CASSSSGTYNEQYF. The DNA for the CDR3 is TGTGCCAGCAGTTCTAGCGGGACCTACAATGAGCAGTACTTC.

Of note for this clonotype: Being one base from a much bigger clone, this may be a read error. This chain uses TRBV21-1 with TRBJ2-4; the D segment call TRBD1 is taken from the table without a DNA check. TRBV21-1 is described as a pseudogene. This CDR3 spans 15 amino acids. CDR3: CASSSPLGRWLIQYF. CDR3 sequence (DNA): TGTGCCAGCAGCTCCCCCCTGGGGCGATGGTTGATTCAGTACTTC.

This clonotype was observed many times. This rearrangement joins TRBV12-3 or TRBV12-4 to TRBJ2-3, with D possibly TRBD2 on 5 matching bases. V gave up 2 bases and J gave up 4 bases, with 13 bases separating them. CDR3 length: 15 residues. CDR3 coding DNA: TGTGCCAGCAGTTTATCGGGGATGGGCTCAGATACGCAGTATTTT. Translating gives CASSLSGMGSDTQYF.